This T cell receptor (beta chain) was sequenced in a study of beta chain features in type 1 diabetes. This clone has just a few counts. As every portion of the isolated RNA was reverse transcribed, the sequencing read expressed TCRB transcripts. TCRdb keeps only in-frame clones here, not all; method: immunoSEQ multiplex PCR. The profile shows around 240,000 clones, more than 9% of them singletons. This receptor was identified in a woman between 18 and 30 years old in good health. What was sequenced was naive CD4+ T cells from blood.

The CDR3 loop reads CASSQSPTGSSGNTIYF. The CDR3 DNA is TGCGCCAGCAGTCAATCACCGACAGGGAGCTCTGGAAACACCATATATTTT. The V call is TRBV23-1, the J call TRBJ1-3, with TRBD1 matching 7 bases. TRBV23-1 is marked as an open reading frame, function uncertain. The J segment lost 0 bases and the V segment lost 0 bases, leaving 5 bases of the junction unmatched. The CDR3 contains 17 residues.